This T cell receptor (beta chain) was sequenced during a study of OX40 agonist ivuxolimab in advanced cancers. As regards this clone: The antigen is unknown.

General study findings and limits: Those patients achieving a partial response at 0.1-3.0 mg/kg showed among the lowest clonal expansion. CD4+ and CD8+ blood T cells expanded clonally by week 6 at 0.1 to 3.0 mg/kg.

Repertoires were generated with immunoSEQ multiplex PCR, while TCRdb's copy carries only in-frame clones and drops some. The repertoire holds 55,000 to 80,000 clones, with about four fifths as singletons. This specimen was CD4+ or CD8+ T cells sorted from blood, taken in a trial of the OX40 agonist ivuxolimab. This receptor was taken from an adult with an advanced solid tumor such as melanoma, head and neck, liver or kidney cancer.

This CDR3 is CASSPRTSTGGLNEQFF. The CDR3 DNA follows: TGTGCCAGCAGCCCACGGACTTCGACGGGGGGGCTCAATGAGCAGTTCTTC. The chain uses TRBV7-3 and TRBJ2-1; 8 bases align to TRBD2. Germline V gene sequence: CDR1 SGHTA, CDR2 FQGTGA. Germline trimming cut 5 bases from V and 6 bases from J; bases unmatched to any gene: 15. There are 17 residues in the CDR3.